These 19 T cell receptor beta chains originate from one sample sequenced in a study of blood T cells in healthy people across ages. A second PCR, run for roughly 6 to 11 cycles, used a sample-barcoded 5' primer plus a J-beta primer mix. MiXCR, applied by TCRdb to the 5' RACE reads, yields one record per CDR3 protein. The sample has hundreds of thousands of distinct CDR3 sequences; roughly 50% are singletons. Sequencing was performed on blood. The receptors stem from a man under 40 in good health.

In nucleotides, the CDR3 is TGTGCCAGCTCTCTGGGACTAGCGGCGGAGACCCAGTACTTC. The encoded protein is CASSLGLAAETQYF. The genes are TRBV18 and TRBJ2-5; the match to TRBD2 covers 11 bases. From germline, CDR1 is KGHSH and CDR2 LQKENI. Unmatched junction bases numbered 5, after V lost 6 bases and J lost 5 bases. The CDR3 has 14 amino acids.

The gene calls are TRBV6-5 and TRBJ2-7; D might be TRBD1 (6 bases). This CDR3 has 14 amino acids. CDR1 and CDR2 from the germline V gene are MNHEY and SVGAGI. V lost 4 bases to trimming and J lost 5 bases, with 15 bases between them. The CDR3 DNA is TGTGCCAGCAGTTCGCCCTGGGACAATAACGAGCAGTACTTC. As protein: CASSSPWDNNEQYF.

The chain carries TRBV20-1 and TRBJ2-1, with D possibly being TRBD1 (5 bases). Germline CDR1 reads DFQATT; CDR2 reads SNEGSKA (reference sequence). This CDR3 region has 14 residues. The V end lost 5 bases, the J end lost 2 bases, and 13 bases lay between the germline ends. DNA for the CDR3: TGCAGTGCTCAGTTAGGGGATCCCTACAATGAGCAGTTCTTC. Translation: CSAQLGDPYNEQFF.

V usage is TRBV7-9 and J usage is TRBJ1-1; no firm D call. Trimming shortened V by 3 bases and J by 7 bases, and 15 bases separated the two germline ends. Germline V gene data show CDR1 as SEHNR and CDR2 as FQNEAQ (reference sequence). This CDR3 has 14 amino acids. The CDR3 DNA follows: TGTGCCAGCAGCTTGCGGGATATTCTACATGAAGCTTTCTTT. This gives the protein CASSLRDILHEAFF.

J is TRBJ1-1 and V is TRBV27; D is ambiguous. The CDR3 loop spans 15 amino acids. CDR1 and CDR2 from the germline V gene are MNHEY and SMNVEV (reference sequence). Trimming left V 0 bases short and J 0 bases short, with 8 bases between. In DNA, the CDR3 is TGTGCCAGCAGTTTATCTCCAGATTTGAACACTGAAGCTTTCTTT. Protein: CASSLSPDLNTEAFF.

This sequence joins TRBV27 and TRBJ2-4; D is uncertain. TRBJ2-7 matches the DNA end more closely, so the J call is doubtful. The CDR3 is 14 amino acids. Germline loops: CDR1 MNHEY, CDR2 SMNVEV (reference sequence). CDR3 sequence: CASSQDSTPYEQYF. CDR3 DNA sequence: TGTGCCAGCAGTCAAGACTCTACCCCGTACGAGCAGTACTTC.

This rearrangement joins TRBV6-5 to TRBJ2-1, with D uncertain. The CDR3 spans 13 residues. Trimming stripped 1 base from V and 5 bases from J, with 6 bases between. Germline V CDR1 and CDR2: MNHEY, SVGAGI. CDR3 coding DNA: TGTGCCAGCAGTTACTTTGAGCACAATGAGCAGTTCTTC. The encoded protein is CASSYFEHNEQFF.

CDR3 sequence: CAWSVDAGYNEQFF. CDR3 DNA: TGTGCCTGGAGTGTAGACGCGGGGTACAATGAGCAGTTCTTC. This sequence joins TRBV30 and TRBJ2-1; perhaps TRBD2 as D (6 bases). The ends were cut back, 0 bases at V and 4 bases at J, with 10 bases in the middle. Germline CDR1 reads GTSNPN; CDR2 reads SVGIG (reference sequence). The CDR3 covers 14 residues.

This chain links TRBV28 with TRBJ2-4; a possible D gene is TRBD1 (6 bases). The J call may be wrong; the DNA end is better matched by TRBJ2-7. Germline values: CDR1 MDHEN, CDR2 SYDVKM. The CDR3 has 15 residues. DNA of the CDR3: TGTGCCAGCAGTTTACCAACCGGGACATATAACGAGCAGTACTTC. This translates into CASSLPTGTYNEQYF.

This clonotype was recorded a few times. This chain joins TRBV28 and TRBJ2-7; weak D call: TRBD2 (5 bases). The CDR3 runs to 13 residues. The V gene lost 11 bases and the J gene lost 5 bases, with 19 bases spanning the gap. CDR1 and CDR2 (germline): MDHEN, SYDVKM. The CDR3 nucleotides are TGTGCCGTCAAGCGTCTAGCTATGCACGAGCAGTACTTC. Encoded protein: CAVKRLAMHEQYF.

The chain has TRBV27 and TRBJ2-3; no clear D. CDR3 length: 13 residues. V shed 3 bases and J shed 2 bases, with 6 bases lying between them. Germline CDR1 MNHEY, CDR2 SMNVEV (reference sequence). In DNA form, the CDR3 reads TGTGCCAGCAGTTTTACAGCCACAGATACGCAGTATTTT. Its protein product is CASSFTATDTQYF.

V is TRBV20-1 and J is TRBJ2-7; D is ambiguous. This CDR3 is 12 amino acids long. Germline V CDR1 and CDR2: DFQATT, SNEGSKA (reference sequence). V was shortened by 4 bases and J by 3 bases, with 10 bases between the two germline ends. In DNA, the CDR3 is TGCAGTGCTAAGCTGGGGAACTACGAGCAGTACTTC. Amino acids: CSAKLGNYEQYF.

The chain combines TRBV7-8 with TRBJ1-1, with D possibly being TRBD1 (5 bases). There are 14 residues in the CDR3. Germline assignment: CDR1 SGHVS and CDR2 FQNEAQ. V was shortened by 0 bases and J by 6 bases, with 11 bases between the two germline ends. This CDR3 reads CASSLALGAAEAFF. The CDR3 DNA follows: TGTGCCAGCAGCTTAGCATTAGGGGCTGCTGAAGCTTTCTTT.

The gene calls are TRBV7-2 and TRBJ2-4, with D tentatively TRBD1 (6 bases). The J call is doubtful: the DNA matches TRBJ2-7 better. The V gene's germline CDR1 is SGHTA and CDR2 FQGNSA. This CDR3 comprises 16 residues. The CDR3 region is CASSKTGTRGPYEQYF. In DNA, the CDR3 is TGTGCCAGCAGCAAGACCGGGACAAGGGGCCCCTACGAGCAGTACTTC.

This clonotype was counted between two and nine times. CDR3 nucleotide sequence: TGTGCCAGCAGTTTCAGGACAGGCTCGCACGAGCAGTACTTC. The encoded protein is CASSFRTGSHEQYF. The rearrangement uses TRBV27 and TRBJ2-7; TRBD1 agrees at 7 bases. V lost 3 bases to trimming and J lost 5 bases; unmatched junction nucleotides: 7. CDR3 length: 14 amino acids. Germline CDR1 and CDR2: MNHEY and SMNVEV (reference sequence).

This chain uses TRBV3-1 with TRBJ1-1; D is undetermined. The CDR3 spans 16 residues. V was shortened by 5 bases and J by 4 bases, with 20 bases between the two germline ends. Germline V gene lookup returns CDR1 LGHDT and CDR2 YNNKEL (reference sequence). The chain's CDR3 is CASSTIYSTGGTEAFF. The CDR3 DNA sequence: TGTGCCAGCAGCACAATCTACTCGACCGGAGGCACTGAAGCTTTCTTT.

This clonotype was recorded once. The chain carries TRBV7-6 and TRBJ2-3; a weak D match, TRBD2 (5 bases). Trimming took off 5 bases at V and 0 bases at J, with 12 bases between the two ends. The germline CDR1 and CDR2 sequences are SGHVS and FNYEAQ. The CDR3 spans 15 residues. The CDR3 loop reads CASSQDSLSTDTQYF. DNA of the CDR3: TGTGCCAGCAGCCAGGACTCACTAAGCACAGATACGCAGTATTTT.

This clonotype was counted only a few times. For the CDR3, the DNA is TGTGCCACCAGTGATTTCGGGGAGACCCAGTACTTC. Its protein product is CATSDFGETQYF. This rearrangement joins TRBV24-1 to TRBJ2-5; no firm D call. CDR3 size: 12 residues. V was cut by 1 base and J by 5 bases, with 4 bases left in between. The germline gives CDR1 KGHDR, CDR2 SFDVKD.

The gene calls are TRBV12-5 and TRBJ2-1, with D hard to call. V was pared by 8 bases and J by 8 bases, with 16 bases between. The CDR3 spans 13 residues. CDR1 is LGHNT, CDR2 FRNRAP, per germline. The CDR3 reads CASRPQLRHEQFF. The CDR3 coding sequence is TGTGCTAGTAGACCCCAACTGAGGCATGAGCAGTTCTTC.